A single sample is the source of the 21 T cell receptor beta chains below, sequenced in a study of type 1 regulatory T cells. These receptors are not linked to any known antigen. Each CDR3 protein is one row after TCRdb ran MiXCR on the reads. The sample holds some 60,000 distinct CDR3 sequences, roughly 60% seen once. What was sequenced was cultured non-Tr1 T cells, either the whole culture or a sorted T cell fraction (not recorded which). These receptor sequences come from a human donor in good health.

The chain has TRBV7-3 and TRBJ2-6; 7 bases fit TRBD2. Germline-derived CDR1 and CDR2 are SGHTA and FQGTGA. After removal of 5 bases from V and 11 bases from J, the junction contained 9 bases not matched to a gene. This CDR3 region has 14 residues. The CDR3 DNA is TGTGCCAGCAGCCTAAGCGGGACTCCTGACGTCCTGACTTTC. Amino acids: CASSLSGTPDVLTF.

This chain uses TRBV4-2 with TRBJ2-7; the match to TRBD2 covers 10 bases. Germline loops: CDR1 LGHNA, CDR2 YNFKEQ. Trimming at V came to 3 bases and at J to 7 bases, leaving 12 bases not matched to a gene. CDR3 length: 16 residues. The DNA of the CDR3 is TGTGCCAGCAGCCAGGGTGGGACTAGCGCTCTTGGAGAGCAGTACTTC. This codes for CASSQGGTSALGEQYF.

This chain uses TRBV19 with TRBJ1-1; D unclear. The CDR3 loop spans 13 amino acids. Between the trimmed V and J ends, which lost 5 bases and 5 bases, there was a span of 12 bases. Per germline, CDR1 LNHDA and CDR2 SQIVND (reference sequence). CDR3 bases: TGTGCCAGTAGTCCTGAGGGTGGGACTGAAGCTTTCTTT. This sequence encodes CASSPEGGTEAFF.

The V gene is TRBV6-1, the J gene TRBJ2-3, with D possibly being TRBD1 (6 bases). This CDR3 is built from 15 residues. Germline V gene sequence: CDR1 MNHNS, CDR2 SASEGT. Trimming pared 10 bases from V and 4 bases from J, leaving 21 bases between. CDR3 region: CATFPGTMGADTQYF. The CDR3 DNA reads TGTGCCACATTTCCCGGGACAATGGGGGCAGATACGCAGTATTTT.

V and J are TRBV12-3 or TRBV12-4 and TRBJ2-2; 10 nucleotides align to TRBD2. The CDR3 has 14 amino acids. Trimming took 6 bases from V and 6 from J; bases not matched to a gene: 4. The DNA for the CDR3 is TGTGCCAGCAGCCTAGCGGGAGAGGCCGGGGAGCTGTTTTTT. Translated: CASSLAGEAGELFF.

The chain recombines TRBV27 with TRBJ1-5; D is perhaps TRBD1 (5 bases). The CDR3 contains 16 residues. Per the germline V gene, CDR1 is MNHEY and CDR2 is SMNVEV (reference sequence). Trimming cost V 0 bases and J 0 bases, with 9 bases left between them. The CDR3 loop reads CASSLSGGYSNQPQHF. The CDR3 nucleotides read TGTGCCAGCAGTTTATCGGGGGGGTATAGCAATCAGCCCCAGCATTTT.

The chain uses TRBV20-1 and TRBJ1-1, with no clear D. The CDR3 consists of 12 residues. V was shortened by 6 bases and J by 0 bases, with 8 bases between the two germline ends. Germline V lookup: CDR1 DFQATT, CDR2 SNEGSKA (reference sequence). The CDR3 loop reads CSATLLNTEAFF. As DNA, the CDR3 is TGCAGTGCCACTCTTTTGAACACTGAAGCTTTCTTT.

The V call is TRBV5-4, the J call TRBJ2-1, with D maybe TRBD2 (5 bases). Germline V lookup: CDR1 SGHNT, CDR2 YYREEE (reference sequence). The CDR3 is 14 residues long. Deletions cut 2 bases from V and 6 bases from J, with 12 bases between. CDR3 in amino acids: CASSFGRAPNEQFF. The CDR3 nucleotides read TGTGCCAGCAGCTTTGGGCGGGCTCCCAATGAGCAGTTCTTC.

The chain joins TRBV3-1 to TRBJ2-3; D remains unclear. The germline V and J ends were trimmed by 1 base and 6 bases, with 5 bases remaining between them. The germline CDR1 and CDR2 sequences are LGHDT and YNNKEL (reference sequence). The CDR3 has 12 amino acids. CDR3 sequence: CASSQVEDTQYF. CDR3 coding DNA: TGTGCCAGCAGCCAAGTCGAGGATACGCAGTATTTT.

The CDR3 DNA sequence: TGCGCCAGCAGCCGACTAGCGGGAACCCAAGAGACCCAGTACTTC. It is translated as CASSRLAGTQETQYF. V usage is TRBV5-1 and J usage is TRBJ2-5, with 11 bases lining up with TRBD2. CDR3 length equals 15 residues. Germline assignment: CDR1 SGHRS and CDR2 YFSETQ. V dropped 4 bases and J dropped 1; count of bases not matched to a gene: 3. The full variable domain, in which reference TRBV5-1 and TRBJ2-5 provide the parts outside the CDR3, is KAGVTQTPRYLIKTRGQQVTLSCSPISGHRSVSWYQQTPGQGLQFLFEYFSETQRNKGNFPGRFSGRQFSNSRSEMNVSTLELGDSALYLCASSRLAGTQETQYFGPGTRLLVL.

There are a few counts of this clonotype. The rearrangement links TRBV19 to TRBJ1-5; no clear D gene. The V gene's germline CDR1 is LNHDA and CDR2 SQIVND (reference sequence). The CDR3 spans 12 residues. Trimming pared 5 bases from V and 4 bases from J, leaving 6 bases between. The CDR3 DNA follows: TGTGCCAGTAGTGCAACTAATCAGCCCCAGCATTTT. It yields the protein CASSATNQPQHF.

This clonotype was picked up a small number of times. The J gene is TRBJ1-1, the V gene TRBV18; D unclear. Looked up from germline, CDR1 is KGHSH and CDR2 is LQKENI. V lost 2 bases and J 8 bases, leaving 12 bases between the germline ends. The CDR3 spans 13 residues. The CDR3 region is CASSPSSGAEAFF. CDR3 bases: TGTGCCAGCTCACCATCTTCTGGTGCAGAAGCTTTCTTT.

The chain employs TRBV7-2 and TRBJ2-3; TRBD1 agrees at 9 bases. Germline V gene sequence: CDR1 SGHTA, CDR2 FQGNSA. J lost 4 bases, V lost 3 bases, and 8 bases had no gene match. CDR3 length: 16 residues. CDR3 sequence reads: CASSFSNRGPADTQYF. The CDR3 DNA follows: TGTGCCAGCAGCTTTAGTAACAGGGGGCCGGCAGATACGCAGTATTTT.

About this clonotype: A read error may produce the germline difference seen at one junction end. The chain carries TRBV12-3 or TRBV12-4 and TRBJ1-1; 8 bases fit TRBD1. The CDR3 spans 16 residues. The CDR3 DNA is TGTGCCAGCAGTCCCGGGACAGGTGGTAGGTACACTGAAGTTTTCTTT. This sequence encodes CASSPGTGGRYTEVFF.

This sequence joins TRBV12-5 and TRBJ2-3, with TRBD2 matching over 9 bases. CDR3 size: 17 residues. V was clipped by 5 bases and J by 2 bases; unmatched bases: 11. Looked up from germline, CDR1 is LGHNT and CDR2 is FRNRAP. As DNA, the CDR3 is TGTGCTAGTGGTCTCGGGATGACTAGCGGCCACACAGATACGCAGTATTTT. Its translation: CASGLGMTSGHTDTQYF.

This clonotype occurred a few times. V gene TRBV4-3 combines with J gene TRBJ2-2; TRBD2 matches 15 bases. Trimming took 3 bases from V and 3 from J; bases not matched to a gene: 8. In germline, CDR1 is LGHNA, CDR2 YSLEER. The CDR3 spans 19 residues. The CDR3 DNA follows: TGCGCCAGCAGCCAGTCCGGACTAGCGGGAGGGCCGGACACCGGGGAGCTGTTTTTT. This encodes CASSQSGLAGGPDTGELFF.

This clonotype was recorded a few times. The J gene is TRBJ2-3, the V gene TRBV2, with 13 nucleotides matching TRBD2. This CDR3 spans 16 amino acids. J lost 4 bases, V lost 7 bases, and 8 bases had no gene match. Germline V gene lookup returns CDR1 SNHLY and CDR2 FYNNEI. The CDR3 sequence is CASNYGTSGISDTQYF. The CDR3 DNA follows: TGTGCCAGCAATTATGGGACTAGCGGGATTTCAGATACGCAGTATTTT.

This clonotype was seen once. The chain joins TRBV19 to TRBJ2-3; 9 bases fit TRBD2. V dropped 5 bases and J dropped 4; count of bases not matched to a gene: 13. This CDR3 region has 17 residues. Germline V gene sequence: CDR1 LNHDA, CDR2 SQIVND (reference sequence). CDR3 bases: TGTGCCAGTAGTTCTAGCGGGACCGAAAGCCGGCCAGATACGCAGTATTTT. It codes for CASSSSGTESRPDTQYF.

This chain uses TRBV27 with TRBJ2-7, with D unresolved. The CDR3 spans 14 residues. Germline CDR1 and CDR2: MNHEY and SMNVEV (reference sequence). V was cut by 4 bases and J by 5 bases, with 15 bases left in between. CDR3: CASSSYRVPNEQYF. DNA for the CDR3: TGTGCCAGCAGTTCTTACAGAGTACCTAACGAGCAGTACTTC.

This chain links TRBV5-1 with TRBJ2-2; D may be TRBD2 (6 bases). Trimming took off 1 base at V and 6 bases at J, with 19 bases between the two ends. The germline V gene has CDR1 SGHRS and CDR2 YFSETQ. This CDR3 region has 17 residues. DNA of the CDR3: TGCGCCAGCAGCTTGCGGCAAGGGAGGATAATGGCCGGGGAGCTGTTTTTT. As protein: CASSLRQGRIMAGELFF.

This clonotype has only a few counts. At one end, the junction sequence differs from germline, possibly due to a read error. The gene calls are TRBV12-3 or TRBV12-4 and TRBJ2-3, with D perhaps given as TRBD1 or TRBD2 (5 bases each). The CDR3 contains 14 residues. In nucleotides, the CDR3 is TGTGCCAGCAGTCCGGGTGGGACCACATATACGCAGTATTTT. This gives the protein CASSPGGTTYTQYF.